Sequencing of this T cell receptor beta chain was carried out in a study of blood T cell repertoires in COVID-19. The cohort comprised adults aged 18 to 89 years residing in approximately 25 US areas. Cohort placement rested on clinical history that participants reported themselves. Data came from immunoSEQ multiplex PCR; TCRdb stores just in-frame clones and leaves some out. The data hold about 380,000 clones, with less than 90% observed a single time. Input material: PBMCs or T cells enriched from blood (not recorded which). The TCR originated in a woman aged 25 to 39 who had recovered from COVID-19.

CDR3 sequence: CATSDPRGYTF. The CDR3 nucleotides read TGTGCCACCAGTGATCCGCGGGGCTACACCTTC. J is TRBJ1-2 and V is TRBV24-1, with unresolved D. Trimming stripped 3 bases from V and 8 bases from J, with 6 bases between. The CDR3 runs 11 residues. The germline CDR1 and CDR2 sequences are KGHDR and SFDVKD.